These 18 T cell receptor beta chains share one sample of origin, sequenced in a study of prognosis after radiotherapy for stage I lung cancer. TCR beta CDR3 amplification from genomic DNA was performed by two-round multiplex PCR. Every TRBV and TRBJ gene had its own specific primer in first-round PCR. Each CDR3 protein gets one entry after TCRdb re-called the multiplex PCR reads with MiXCR. The sample lists 20,000 to 25,000 distinct CDR3 sequences, roughly 44% occurring once. Sequencing used PBMCs, obtained before or after stereotactic body radiation therapy (not recorded which). These TCRs come from a donor over 45 with non-small cell lung cancer.

There are many counts of this clonotype. The rearrangement joins TRBV9 to TRBJ2-1; 7 nucleotides align to TRBD2. This CDR3 has 15 amino acids. The V and J ends lost 4 bases and 4 bases, in that order; junction bases with no gene match: 8. Germline CDR1 reads SGDLS; CDR2 reads YYNGEE. The CDR3 loop reads CASSSRLAEYNEQFF. The CDR3 DNA is TGTGCCAGCAGCTCGCGACTAGCAGAATACAATGAGCAGTTCTTC.

V usage is TRBV27 and J usage is TRBJ2-1, with 10 bases fitting TRBD1. CDR1 is MNHEY and CDR2 is SMNVEV in the germline V gene (reference sequence). The CDR3 totals 15 residues. The V segment lost 8 bases and the J segment 5 bases; nucleotides outside the gene matches: 9. CDR3 sequence (DNA): TGTGCCAGCTTGTTCGCCGGGACAGGGGACAATGAGCAGTTCTTC. Translating it yields CASLFAGTGDNEQFF.

At least ten counts were recorded for this clonotype. V gene TRBV18 combines with J gene TRBJ2-7; D is perhaps TRBD1 or TRBD2 (5 bases each). The CDR3 extends over 14 amino acids. The V and J ends lost 2 bases and 3 bases respectively, with 11 bases between them. The germline CDR1 and CDR2 sequences are KGHSH and LQKENI. CDR3 sequence (DNA): TGTGCCAGCTCACCAAGTCGAGGGGACTACGAGCAGTACTTC. This codes for CASSPSRGDYEQYF. Using reference TRBV18 and TRBJ2-7 for the parts outside the CDR3, the full variable domain is NAGVMQNPRHLVRRRGQEARLRCSPMKGHSHVYWYRQLPEEGLKFMVYLQKENIIDESGMPKERFSAEFPKEGPSILRIQQVVRGDSAAYFCASSPSRGDYEQYFGPGTRLTVT.

This clonotype is deemed medium-sized. The V and J genes are TRBV20-1 and TRBJ2-7, with TRBD2 matching 7 bases. J gave up 3 bases and V 1 base, and 6 bases lay outside the gene matches. The CDR3 is 14 residues long. CDR1 DFQATT and CDR2 SNEGSKA come from the germline V gene (reference sequence). The CDR3 loop is CSARGRLANYEQYF. CDR3 in DNA: TGCAGTGCTAGAGGCCGACTAGCCAACTACGAGCAGTACTTC.

A remark on this clonotype: A clone one base away is much larger, so this may be a read error. The gene calls are TRBV20-1 and TRBJ2-5; D uncertain. The germline V and J ends were trimmed by 0 bases and 2 bases, with 10 bases remaining between them. The CDR3 length is 14 residues. The germline CDR1 and CDR2 sequences are DFQATT and SNEGSKA (reference sequence). CDR3 protein: CSARDLVRQETQYF. CDR3 DNA: TGCAGTGCTAGAGATTTGGTCAGGCAAGAGACCCAGTACTTC.

This rearrangement joins TRBV4-1 to TRBJ2-7; D possibly corresponds to TRBD2 (6 bases). In germline, CDR1 is MGHRA, CDR2 YSYEKL. The ends were cut back, 1 base at V and 7 bases at J, with 14 bases in the middle. This CDR3 is built from 14 residues. This chain's CDR3 is CASSQASIGREQYF. The DNA of the CDR3 is TGCGCCAGCAGCCAAGCGTCTATCGGGAGAGAGCAGTACTTC.

Regarding this clonotype: This may come from a read error, since a much larger clone is one base off. The rearrangement links TRBV6-2 or TRBV6-3 to TRBJ2-2; no clear D. Trimming cost V 7 bases and J 2 bases, with 8 bases left between them. The CDR3 sequence is 13 residues long. CDR1 is MNHEY and CDR2 is SVGEGT in the germline V gene. Here the CDR3 DNA reads TGTGCCAGCATCGCGGCCAACACCGGGGAGCTGTTTTTT. Protein: CASIAANTGELFF.

This chain connects TRBV12-3 or TRBV12-4 to TRBJ2-1, with D unresolved. V was shortened by 7 bases and J by 4 bases, with 5 bases between the two germline ends. This CDR3 is 11 amino acids long. The CDR3 loop is CASIPYNEQFF. The CDR3, as DNA: TGTGCCAGCATTCCATACAATGAGCAGTTCTTC.

This clonotype was found a few times. CDR3 in amino acids: CASSLEWASETQYF. The CDR3 DNA sequence: TGTGCCAGCAGCTTAGAATGGGCTAGCGAGACCCAGTACTTC. This rearrangement joins TRBV7-2 to TRBJ2-5; maybe TRBD2 (5 bases). V gave up 1 base and J gave up 5 bases, with 11 bases separating them. Looked up from germline, CDR1 is SGHTA and CDR2 is FQGNSA. The CDR3 totals 14 residues.

The V gene is TRBV27, the J gene TRBJ1-2; D uncertain. Germline V gene sequence: CDR1 MNHEY, CDR2 SMNVEV (reference sequence). This CDR3 is built from 11 residues. Trimming took 8 bases from V and 3 from J, leaving 7 bases between them. The CDR3 region has the DNA TGTGCCAGCTCTGGGTACTATGGCTACACCTTC. Protein sequence: CASSGYYGYTF.

This clonotype qualifies as medium-sized. The gene calls are TRBV20-1 and TRBJ2-7; D ambiguous. This CDR3 contains 12 residues. Trimming removed 0 bases at V and 13 bases at J, with 16 bases between. Germline assignment: CDR1 DFQATT and CDR2 SNEGSKA (reference sequence). The CDR3 DNA reads as TGCAGTGCTAGAGATCAATCCGCCCCTACATACTTC. Translation gives CSARDQSAPTYF.

This clonotype was observed many times. This chain uses TRBV24-1 with TRBJ2-7; D gene unclear. CDR1 and CDR2 from the germline V gene are KGHDR and SFDVKD. This CDR3 is 12 amino acids long. V was trimmed by 3 bases and J by 6 bases, leaving 8 bases between them. In DNA, the CDR3 is TGTGCCACCAGTGATGTGGGGTTCGAGCAGTACTTC. Its translation is CATSDVGFEQYF.

There are many counts of this clonotype. V and J are TRBV5-1 and TRBJ2-1, with TRBD2 identical over 8 bases. V lost 3 bases and J lost 6; bases outside the gene matches: 14. The length of the CDR3 is 17 residues. Germline V CDR1 and CDR2: SGHRS, YFSETQ. The CDR3 here is CASSSQRSGSVGNEQFF. For the CDR3, the DNA is TGCGCCAGCAGCTCGCAACGAAGCGGGAGCGTTGGCAATGAGCAGTTCTTC.

The chain employs TRBV27 and TRBJ2-1; TRBD2 aligns across 10 bases. V lost 6 bases, J lost 9 bases, and 8 bases stayed unmatched. The CDR3 contains 14 residues. CDR1 MNHEY and CDR2 SMNVEV come from the germline V gene (reference sequence). DNA for the CDR3: TGTGCCAGCAGGGGTCTAGCGGGAGCGTGTGAGCAGTTCTTC. Protein product: CASRGLAGACEQFF.

This clonotype was found many times. This chain uses TRBV6-1 with TRBJ1-1, with 10 bases lining up with TRBD1. Germline values: CDR1 MNHNS, CDR2 SASEGT. There are 15 residues in the CDR3. The V gene end was trimmed by 6 bases and the J gene end by 7 bases; junction bases not matched to a gene: 11. The CDR3: CASSLTGGTFNEAFF. The CDR3 region has the DNA TGTGCCAGCAGCTTGACAGGGGGCACGTTCAATGAAGCTTTCTTT.

About this clonotype: This sequence is one base from a far larger clone and is likely a read error. This chain uses TRBV12-3 or TRBV12-4 with TRBJ2-7; a weak D match, TRBD2 (5 bases). Matching the DNA end better, TRBJ2-5 makes the J call doubtful. CDR3 length equals 15 residues. The CDR3 DNA reads TGTGCCAGCAGTCCCAAGGGAGCGGTCCAAGAGACCCAGTACTTC. Translated, it gives CASSPKGAVQETQYF.

This clonotype was recorded at least ten times. This chain links TRBV2 with TRBJ1-1; a weak D match, TRBD1 (6 bases). Germline CDR1 SNHLY, CDR2 FYNNEI. V dropped 6 bases and J dropped 3 bases, with 14 bases sitting between them. The CDR3 length is 14 residues. The CDR3 protein is CASRDRSLDTEAFF. CDR3 sequence (DNA): TGTGCCAGCAGAGACAGGAGTCTCGACACTGAAGCTTTCTTT.

A note on this clonotype: It may be a read error: a sequence one base away is much more abundant. This sequence joins TRBV7-9 and TRBJ2-5; D remains unclear. Germline V lookup: CDR1 SEHNR, CDR2 FQNEAQ (reference sequence). The CDR3 contains 17 residues. CDR3 DNA sequence: TGTGCCAGCATCTTACCCCTTTGGGCGTCAGAGCCGAAGACCCAGTACTTC. It yields the protein CASILPLWASEPKTQYF. Full variable domain (outside the CDR3, taken from reference TRBV7-9 and TRBJ2-5): DTGVSQNPRHKITKRGQNVTFRCDPISEHNRLYWYRQTLGQGPEFLTYFQNEAQLEKSRLLSDRFSAERPKGSFSTLEIQRTEQGDSAMYLCASILPLWASEPKTQYFGPGTRLLVL.